This note documents a single TCR beta chain sequence. What it binds is unknown. This sample was included in a study of blood T cells in healthy people across ages. Findings and caveats of the study: Significant beta diversity loss was already apparent by age approximately 38, declining roughly linearly. Diversity of TCR beta correlated strongly with naive T cell percentage.

Germline CDR1 and CDR2: SGHDN and FVKESK. Germline trimming cut 3 bases from V and 7 bases from J; bases unmatched to any gene: 6. The CDR3 has 15 amino acids. Then a second PCR, running about 6 to 12 cycles, was carried out with a sample-barcoded 5' primer and a J-beta primer mix. Researchers report that a template-switch adaptor with 12 random nucleotides tagged each cDNA molecule. One entry per CDR3 protein results from TCRdb running MiXCR on the 5' RACE reads. In the table there are about 1.4 million distinct CDR3 sequences, 59% of which are singletons. This TCR derives from a man aged 18 to 30 in good health. The sample consisted of blood. This chain uses TRBV14 with TRBJ1-6; 7 nucleotides match TRBD1. The CDR3 sequence is CASSQRQGWNSPLHF. CDR3 nucleotides: TGTGCCAGCAGCCAGCGACAGGGTTGGAATTCACCCCTCCACTTT.